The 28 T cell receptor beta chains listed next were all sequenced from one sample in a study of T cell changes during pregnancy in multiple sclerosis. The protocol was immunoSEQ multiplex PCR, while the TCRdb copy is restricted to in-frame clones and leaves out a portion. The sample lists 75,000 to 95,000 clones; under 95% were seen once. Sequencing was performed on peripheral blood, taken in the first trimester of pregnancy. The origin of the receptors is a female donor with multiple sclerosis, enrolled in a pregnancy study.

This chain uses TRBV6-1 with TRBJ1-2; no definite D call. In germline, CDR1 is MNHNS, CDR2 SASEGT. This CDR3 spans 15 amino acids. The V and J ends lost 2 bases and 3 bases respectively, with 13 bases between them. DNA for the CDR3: TGTGCCAGCAGTGAAACACAGACCCCGGACTATGGCTACACCTTC. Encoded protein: CASSETQTPDYGYTF.

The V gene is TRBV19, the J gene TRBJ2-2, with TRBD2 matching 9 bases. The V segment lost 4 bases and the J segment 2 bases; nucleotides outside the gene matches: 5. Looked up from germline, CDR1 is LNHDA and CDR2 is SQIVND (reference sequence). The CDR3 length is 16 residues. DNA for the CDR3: TGTGCCAGTAGTACCTTTAGCGGGAGAAACACCGGGGAGCTGTTTTTT. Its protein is CASSTFSGRNTGELFF.

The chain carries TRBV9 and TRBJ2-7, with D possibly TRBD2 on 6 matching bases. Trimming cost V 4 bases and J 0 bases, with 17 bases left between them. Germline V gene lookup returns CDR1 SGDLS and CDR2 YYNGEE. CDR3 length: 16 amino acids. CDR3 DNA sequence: TGTGCCAGCAGCTCCCGTTCTAGCGCCTCCTCCTACGAGCAGTACTTC. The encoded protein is CASSSRSSASSYEQYF.

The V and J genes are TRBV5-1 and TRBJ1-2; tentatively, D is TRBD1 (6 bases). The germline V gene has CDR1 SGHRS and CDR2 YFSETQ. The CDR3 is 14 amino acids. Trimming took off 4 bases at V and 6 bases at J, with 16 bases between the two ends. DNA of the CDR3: TGCGCCAGCAGCCCCGTTTTGGGGGGGCATGGCTACACCTTC. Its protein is CASSPVLGGHGYTF. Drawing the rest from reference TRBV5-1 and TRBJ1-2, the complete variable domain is KAGVTQTPRYLIKTRGQQVTLSCSPISGHRSVSWYQQTPGQGLQFLFEYFSETQRNKGNFPGRFSGRQFSNSRSEMNVSTLELGDSALYLCASSPVLGGHGYTFGSGTRLTVV.

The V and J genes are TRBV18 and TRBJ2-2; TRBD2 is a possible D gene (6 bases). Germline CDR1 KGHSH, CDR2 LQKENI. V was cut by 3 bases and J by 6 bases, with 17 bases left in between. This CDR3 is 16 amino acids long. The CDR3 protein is CASSPIGIPGAGELFF. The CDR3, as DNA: TGTGCCAGCTCACCCATTGGGATCCCGGGAGCCGGGGAGCTGTTTTTT. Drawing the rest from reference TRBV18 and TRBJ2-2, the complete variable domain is NAGVMQNPRHLVRRRGQEARLRCSPMKGHSHVYWYRQLPEEGLKFMVYLQKENIIDESGMPKERFSAEFPKEGPSILRIQQVVRGDSAAYFCASSPIGIPGAGELFFGEGSRLTVL.

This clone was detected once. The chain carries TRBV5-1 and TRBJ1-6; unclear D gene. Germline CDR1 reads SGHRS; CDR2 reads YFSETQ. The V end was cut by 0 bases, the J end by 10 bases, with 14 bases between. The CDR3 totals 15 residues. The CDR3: CASSLGLGWESPLHF. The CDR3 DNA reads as TGCGCCAGCAGCTTGGGCCTCGGATGGGAGTCACCCCTCCACTTT.

The CDR3 sequence: CASSIGTGLIDTQYF. The CDR3 DNA sequence: TGTGCCAGCAGCATTGGGACAGGGCTAATAGATACGCAGTATTTT. This chain joins TRBV5-6 and TRBJ2-3; 9 bases agree with TRBD1. CDR1 is SGHDT and CDR2 is YYEEEE in the germline V gene. V gave up 4 bases and J gave up 5 bases; unmatched junction bases: 8. CDR3 length: 15 residues.

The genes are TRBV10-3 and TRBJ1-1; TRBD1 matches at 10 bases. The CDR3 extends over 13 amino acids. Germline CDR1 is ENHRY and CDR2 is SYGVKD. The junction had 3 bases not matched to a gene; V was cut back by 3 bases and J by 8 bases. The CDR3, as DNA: TGTGCCATCAGTGACTTGACAGGGGGCGAAGCTTTCTTT. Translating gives CAISDLTGGEAFF.

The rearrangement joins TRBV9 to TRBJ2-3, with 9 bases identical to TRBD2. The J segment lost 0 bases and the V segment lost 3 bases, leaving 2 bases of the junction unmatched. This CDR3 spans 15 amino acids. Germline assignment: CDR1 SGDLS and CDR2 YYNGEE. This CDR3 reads CASSETSGSTDTQYF. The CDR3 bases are TGTGCCAGCAGCGAAACTAGCGGGAGCACAGATACGCAGTATTTT.

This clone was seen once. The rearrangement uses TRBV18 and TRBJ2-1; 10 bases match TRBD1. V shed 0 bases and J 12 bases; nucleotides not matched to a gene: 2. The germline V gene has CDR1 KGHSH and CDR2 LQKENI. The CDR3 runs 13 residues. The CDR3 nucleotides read TGTGCCAGCTCACCACCCCGGACAGGGGGGCAGTTCTTC. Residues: CASSPPRTGGQFF. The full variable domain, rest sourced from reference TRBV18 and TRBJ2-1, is NAGVMQNPRHLVRRRGQEARLRCSPMKGHSHVYWYRQLPEEGLKFMVYLQKENIIDESGMPKERFSAEFPKEGPSILRIQQVVRGDSAAYFCASSPPRTGGQFFGPGTRLTVL.

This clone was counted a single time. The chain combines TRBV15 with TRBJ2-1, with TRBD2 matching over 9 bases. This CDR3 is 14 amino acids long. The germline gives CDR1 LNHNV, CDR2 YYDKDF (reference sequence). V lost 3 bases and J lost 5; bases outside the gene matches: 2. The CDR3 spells CATSRREGDNEQFF. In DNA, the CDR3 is TGTGCCACCAGCAGGCGGGAGGGCGACAATGAGCAGTTCTTC.

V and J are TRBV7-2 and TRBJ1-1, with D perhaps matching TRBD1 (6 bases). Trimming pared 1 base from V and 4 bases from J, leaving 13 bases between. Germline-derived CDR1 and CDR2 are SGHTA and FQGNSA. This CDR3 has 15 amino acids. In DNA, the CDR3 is TGTGCCAGCAGCTTAGGTTGGGGGGGCTTCACTGAAGCTTTCTTT. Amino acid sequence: CASSLGWGGFTEAFF.

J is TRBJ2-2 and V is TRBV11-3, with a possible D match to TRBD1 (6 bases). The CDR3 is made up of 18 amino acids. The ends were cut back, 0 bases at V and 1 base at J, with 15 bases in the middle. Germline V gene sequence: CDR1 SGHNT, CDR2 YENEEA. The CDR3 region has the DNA TGTGCCAGCAGCTTAGAATCGTCGTGGGGGCGGAACACCGGGGAGCTGTTTTTT. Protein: CASSLESSWGRNTGELFF. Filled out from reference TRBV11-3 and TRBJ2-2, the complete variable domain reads EAGVVQSPRYKIIEKKQPVAFWCNPISGHNTLYWYLQNLGQGPELLIRYENEEAVDDSQLPKDRFSAERLKGVDSTLKIQPAELGDSAVYLCASSLESSWGRNTGELFFGEGSRLTVL.

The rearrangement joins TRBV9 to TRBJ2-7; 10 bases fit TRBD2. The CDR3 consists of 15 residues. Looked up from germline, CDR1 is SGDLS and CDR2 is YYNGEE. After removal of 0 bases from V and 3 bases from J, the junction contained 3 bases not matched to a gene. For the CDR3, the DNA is TGTGCCAGCAGCGTAGGGACTAGCGGTGGCTACGAGCAGTACTTC. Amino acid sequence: CASSVGTSGGYEQYF. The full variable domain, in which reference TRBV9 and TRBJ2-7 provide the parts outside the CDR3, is DSGVTQTPKHLITATGQRVTLRCSPRSGDLSVYWYQQSLDQGLQFLIQYYNGEERAKGNILERFSAQQFPDLHSELNLSSLELGDSALYFCASSVGTSGGYEQYFGPGTRLTVT.

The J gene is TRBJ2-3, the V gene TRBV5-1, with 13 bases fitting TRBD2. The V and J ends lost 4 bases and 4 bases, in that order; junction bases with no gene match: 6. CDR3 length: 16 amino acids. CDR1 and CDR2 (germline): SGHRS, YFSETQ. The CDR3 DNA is TGCGCCAGCAGCGGACTAGCGGGAGCGCAGGCAGATACGCAGTATTTT. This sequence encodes CASSGLAGAQADTQYF. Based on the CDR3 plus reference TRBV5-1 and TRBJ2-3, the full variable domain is KAGVTQTPRYLIKTRGQQVTLSCSPISGHRSVSWYQQTPGQGLQFLFEYFSETQRNKGNFPGRFSGRQFSNSRSEMNVSTLELGDSALYLCASSGLAGAQADTQYFGPGTRLTVL.

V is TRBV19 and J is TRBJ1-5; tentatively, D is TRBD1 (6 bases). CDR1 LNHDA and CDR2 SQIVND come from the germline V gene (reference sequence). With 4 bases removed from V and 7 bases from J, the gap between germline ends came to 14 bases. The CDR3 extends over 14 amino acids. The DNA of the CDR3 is TGTGCCAGTAGTACTGCAGGGGCTGGGCAGCCCCAGCATTTT. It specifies CASSTAGAGQPQHF.

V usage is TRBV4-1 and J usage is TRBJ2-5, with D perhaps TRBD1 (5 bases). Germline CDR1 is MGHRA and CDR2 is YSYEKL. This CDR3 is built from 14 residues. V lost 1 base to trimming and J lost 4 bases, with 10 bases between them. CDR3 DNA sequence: TGCGCCAGCAGCCAAGTGCAGGGTACAGAGACCCAGTACTTC. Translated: CASSQVQGTETQYF.

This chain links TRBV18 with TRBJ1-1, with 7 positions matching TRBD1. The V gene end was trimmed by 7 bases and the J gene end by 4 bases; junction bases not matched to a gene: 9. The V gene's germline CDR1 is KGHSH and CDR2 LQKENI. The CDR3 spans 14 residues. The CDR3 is CASCGTTGSTEAFF. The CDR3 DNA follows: TGTGCCAGCTGCGGGACGACAGGGAGCACTGAAGCTTTCTTT.

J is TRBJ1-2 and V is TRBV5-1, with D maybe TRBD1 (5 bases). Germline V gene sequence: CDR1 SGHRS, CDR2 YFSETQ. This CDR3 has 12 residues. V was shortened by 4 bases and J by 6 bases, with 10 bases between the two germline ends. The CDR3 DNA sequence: TGCGCCAGCAGCCGGGACTTTAATGGCTACACCTTC. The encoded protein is CASSRDFNGYTF.

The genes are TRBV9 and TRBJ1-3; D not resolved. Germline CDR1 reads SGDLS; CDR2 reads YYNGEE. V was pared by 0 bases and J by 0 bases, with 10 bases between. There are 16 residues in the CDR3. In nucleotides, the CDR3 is TGTGCCAGCAGCGTAGGGCAGTCCCTCTCTGGAAACACCATATATTTT. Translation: CASSVGQSLSGNTIYF.

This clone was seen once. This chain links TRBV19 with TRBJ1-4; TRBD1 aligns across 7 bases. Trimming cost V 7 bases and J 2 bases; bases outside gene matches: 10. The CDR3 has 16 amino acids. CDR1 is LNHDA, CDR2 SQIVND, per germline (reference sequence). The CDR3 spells CASNYGTASTNEKLFF. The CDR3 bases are TGTGCCAGTAATTATGGGACAGCCTCCACTAATGAAAAACTGTTTTTT.

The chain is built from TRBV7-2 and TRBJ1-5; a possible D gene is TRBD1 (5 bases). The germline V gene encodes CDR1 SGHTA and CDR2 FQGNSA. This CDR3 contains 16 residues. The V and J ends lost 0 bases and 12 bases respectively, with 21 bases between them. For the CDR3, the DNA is TGTGCCAGCAGCTTAGCTGCGGCGACACCTTCAGGGCTCCAGCATTTT. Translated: CASSLAAATPSGLQHF.

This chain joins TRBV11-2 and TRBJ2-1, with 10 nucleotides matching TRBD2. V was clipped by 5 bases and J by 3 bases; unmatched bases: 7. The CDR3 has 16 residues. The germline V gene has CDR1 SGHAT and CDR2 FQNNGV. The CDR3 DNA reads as TGTGCCAGCAGCCGAGGACTAGCGGCGGACTACAATGAGCAGTTCTTC. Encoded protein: CASSRGLAADYNEQFF.

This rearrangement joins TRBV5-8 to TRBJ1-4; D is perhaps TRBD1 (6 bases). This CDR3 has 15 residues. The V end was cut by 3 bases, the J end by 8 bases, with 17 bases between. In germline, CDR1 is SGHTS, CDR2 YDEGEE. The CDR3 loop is CASSWGGRGGEKLFF. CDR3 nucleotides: TGTGCCAGCAGCTGGGGGGGGCGAGGAGGCGAAAAACTGTTTTTT.

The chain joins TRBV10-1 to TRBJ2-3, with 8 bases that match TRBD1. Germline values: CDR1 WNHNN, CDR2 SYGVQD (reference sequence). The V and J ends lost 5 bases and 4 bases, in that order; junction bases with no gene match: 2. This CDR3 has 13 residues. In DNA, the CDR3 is TGCGCCAGCAGTTCAGGGGGCGCAGATACGCAGTATTTT. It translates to CASSSGGADTQYF.

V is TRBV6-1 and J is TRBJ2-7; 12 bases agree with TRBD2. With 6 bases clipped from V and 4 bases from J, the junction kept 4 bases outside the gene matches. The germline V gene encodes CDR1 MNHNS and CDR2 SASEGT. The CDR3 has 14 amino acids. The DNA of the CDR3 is TGTGCCAGCAGGGTGACTAGCGGGAGTTACGAGCAGTACTTC. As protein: CASRVTSGSYEQYF.

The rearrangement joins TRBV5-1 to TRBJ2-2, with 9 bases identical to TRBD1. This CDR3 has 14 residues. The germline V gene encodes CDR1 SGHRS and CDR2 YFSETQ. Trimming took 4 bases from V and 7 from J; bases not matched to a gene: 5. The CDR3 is CASSPGTGIGELFF. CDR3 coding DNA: TGCGCCAGCAGCCCCGGGACAGGGATCGGGGAGCTGTTTTTT.

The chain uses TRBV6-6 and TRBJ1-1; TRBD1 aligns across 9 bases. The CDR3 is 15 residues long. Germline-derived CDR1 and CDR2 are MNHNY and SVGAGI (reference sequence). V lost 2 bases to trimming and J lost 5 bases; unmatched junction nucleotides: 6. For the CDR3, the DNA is TGTGCCAGCAGTTACGGGACAGGGATCGGTACTGAAGCTTTCTTT. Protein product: CASSYGTGIGTEAFF.